This T cell receptor beta chain was captured by sequencing in a study of shared clonotypes between healthy human individuals. A remark on this clone: What it binds is not known.

Overall study findings and caveats: The small donor group covered limited genetic and exposure diversity. It was observed that roughly 5.1% of naive CD4 clonotypes were shared across several donors.

The authors split each subset's genomic DNA evenly across several immunoSEQ plates. Profiling relied on immunoSEQ multiplex PCR, and the TCRdb table lists in-frame clones only, not all of them. The sample yields about a million clones, about 76% seen once. The length of the CDR3 is 15 residues. CDR1 is LNHDA, CDR2 SQIVND, per germline (reference sequence). Trimming at V came to 5 bases and at J to 4 bases, leaving 7 bases not matched to a gene. The chain uses TRBV19 and TRBJ1-1; 10 bases agree with TRBD1. The source of this sequence is a man younger than 35 in good health. Sequenced material: memory CD4+ T cells sorted from blood. Subset in this sample: CD45RA-negative fraction. This chain's CDR3 is CASSFPGQGTTEAFF. The CDR3, as DNA: TGTGCCAGTAGTTTTCCGGGACAGGGGACCACTGAAGCTTTCTTT.